This TCR beta chain was identified during a study of T cell clonality in common variable immunodeficiency. Each donor provided 5 to 8 ml of heparinized whole blood. In its sample, this clone was seen many times. The read ends 3 residues shy of where the CDR3 ends; the end is completed using the germline J gene. Control and CVID samples contributed equal amounts of genomic DNA. Measured with immunoSEQ multiplex PCR; TCRdb has only the in-frame clones, and not every one. The repertoire consists of 40,000 to 45,000 clones, none detected only once. The CDR3 contains 12 residues. The V gene lost 4 bases and the J gene lost 3 bases, with 6 bases spanning the gap. Germline V CDR1 and CDR2: SGHTA, FQGNSA.

The gene calls are TRBV7-2 and TRBJ2-5; perhaps TRBD2 as D (6 bases). The sequencing input was peripheral blood mononuclear cells. The TCR sequence derives from a person aged 18-69 years in good health. The CDR3 here is CASSWGEETQYF. The covered CDR3 bases are TGTGCCAGCAGCTGGGGGGAAGAGACC.